This T cell receptor (beta chain) was recorded in a study of shared clonotypes between healthy human individuals. Recent acute infections and vaccinations were absent in the healthy HIV-negative adult donors. The donor cohort consisted entirely of Caucasian adults residing in Nashville, Tennessee. The CDR3 is 17 amino acids. Germline lookup yields CDR1 MNHNS and CDR2 SASEGT. The V segment lost 3 bases and the J segment 0 bases; nucleotides outside the gene matches: 5. Sequencing used immunoSEQ multiplex PCR; TCRdb keeps in-frame clones, though not all of them. Of 400,000 or so clones in the sample, roughly 96% are singletons; the top ten hold about 0.32%.

The J gene is TRBJ1-5, the V gene TRBV6-1; 10 bases fit TRBD1. Sequences were obtained from memory CD8+ T cells sorted from blood. As for subset: CD45RO+ cells pooled with CCR7-negative TemRA cells. This TCR was sampled from a man younger than 45 in good health. CDR3 region: CASSDPGQGYSNQPQHF. CDR3 bases: TGTGCCAGCAGTGACCCGGGACAGGGGTATAGCAATCAGCCCCAGCATTTT.